The 27 T cell receptor beta chains in this list originate from one sample, sequenced in a study of T cell responses to AZD1222 COVID-19 vaccine. The assay was immunoSEQ multiplex PCR, and TCRdb's table has in-frame clones only and misses some. The top ten hold about 10% of the sample, which has 200,000 or so clones, roughly 92% seen once. The sample in question was peripheral blood, obtained on day 0 of AZD1222 vaccination. The source is an adult in good health.

The V gene is TRBV19, the J gene TRBJ1-5; no definite D call. The CDR3 has 15 residues. Trimming removed 3 bases at V and 0 bases at J, with 9 bases between. Germline CDR1 is LNHDA and CDR2 is SQIVND (reference sequence). CDR3 loop: CASSIGLYSNQPQHF. DNA for the CDR3: TGTGCCAGTAGTATCGGCCTATATAGCAATCAGCCCCAGCATTTT.

The rearrangement uses TRBV18 and TRBJ2-7; no definite D call. Trimming shortened V by 1 base and J by 2 bases, and 21 bases separated the two germline ends. This CDR3 is 18 amino acids long. Looked up from germline, CDR1 is KGHSH and CDR2 is LQKENI. In nucleotides, the CDR3 is TGTGCCAGCTCACCACGGGATCCAGGTCTCGGAGCGACCTACGAGCAGTACGTC. Translating gives CASSPRDPGLGATYEQYV.

V gene TRBV5-1 combines with J gene TRBJ1-1; D is possibly TRBD1 (5 bases). This CDR3 has 15 amino acids. V dropped 4 bases and J dropped 7 bases, with 20 bases sitting between them. In germline, CDR1 is SGHRS, CDR2 YFSETQ. CDR3 nucleotide sequence: TGCGCCAGCAGCCCGCTGGGAGGAGAGGGGAGTGAAGCTTTCTTT. This gives the protein CASSPLGGEGSEAFF.

The chain combines TRBV28 with TRBJ2-1; 8 nucleotides match TRBD1. CDR1 is MDHEN and CDR2 is SYDVKM in the germline V gene. This CDR3 is built from 17 residues. The V gene end was trimmed by 6 bases and the J gene end by 0 bases; junction bases not matched to a gene: 10. The CDR3 reads CASSQTGARSSYNEQFF. The CDR3 DNA reads TGTGCCAGCAGCCAGACAGGGGCGCGGAGCTCCTACAATGAGCAGTTCTTC.

The V call is TRBV4-2, the J call TRBJ1-1; 8 positions match TRBD1. Germline CDR1 reads LGHNA; CDR2 reads YNFKEQ. The V and J ends lost 0 bases and 6 bases, in that order; junction bases with no gene match: 9. The CDR3 is 16 residues long. The CDR3 region is CASSQDRGQASAEAFF. For the CDR3, the DNA is TGTGCCAGCAGCCAAGACCGGGGACAGGCGAGCGCTGAAGCTTTCTTT.

The chain carries TRBV5-5 and TRBJ1-2, with D possibly being TRBD1 (5 bases). V gave up 2 bases and J gave up 6 bases, with 14 bases separating them. The CDR3 contains 14 residues. CDR1 SGHKS and CDR2 YYEKEE come from the germline V gene (reference sequence). The CDR3 DNA reads as TGTGCCAGCAGCTTCCCCGACAGCTACGATGGCTACACCTTC. Amino acid sequence: CASSFPDSYDGYTF.

This clone appeared a single time. The chain uses TRBV14 and TRBJ1-5, with D unclear. CDR1 is SGHDN and CDR2 is FVKESK in the germline V gene. V was shortened by 4 bases and J by 9 bases, with 13 bases between the two germline ends. This CDR3 is 13 amino acids long. CDR3 sequence: CASSPDWVSPQHF. The CDR3 nucleotides read TGTGCCAGCAGCCCGGACTGGGTATCGCCCCAGCATTTT.

V and J are TRBV2 and TRBJ2-3; 13 positions match TRBD2. Germline assignment: CDR1 SNHLY and CDR2 FYNNEI. The CDR3 has 16 residues. The J segment lost 1 base and the V segment lost 5 bases, leaving 3 bases of the junction unmatched. The CDR3 spells CASSRGLAGGTDTQYF. CDR3 DNA: TGTGCCAGCAGTCGCGGACTAGCGGGGGGCACAGATACGCAGTATTTT.

The chain combines TRBV12-3 or TRBV12-4 with TRBJ2-5; D gene unclear. V was clipped by 2 bases and J by 3 bases, with 7 bases between them. This CDR3 contains 13 residues. The CDR3 spells CASSLSEKETQYF. CDR3 in DNA: TGTGCCAGCAGTTTAAGTGAAAAAGAGACCCAGTACTTC.

The chain employs TRBV7-9 and TRBJ1-1; D is ambiguous. V dropped 4 bases and J dropped 4 bases, with 10 bases sitting between them. CDR1 SEHNR and CDR2 FQNEAQ come from the germline V gene (reference sequence). The CDR3 totals 13 residues. The DNA for the CDR3 is TGTGCCAGCAGCTCTTTGATAGGCACTGAAGCTTTCTTT. It specifies CASSSLIGTEAFF. Full variable domain (missing parts from reference TRBV7-9 and TRBJ1-1): DTGVSQNPRHKITKRGQNVTFRCDPISEHNRLYWYRQTLGQGPEFLTYFQNEAQLEKSRLLSDRFSAERPKGSFSTLEIQRTEQGDSAMYLCASSSLIGTEAFFGQGTRLTVV.

The CDR3: CASSPPTDTQYF. Here the CDR3 DNA reads TGTGCCAGCAGTCCTCCCACAGATACGCAGTATTTT. This rearrangement joins TRBV9 to TRBJ2-3; D is undetermined. V gave up 5 bases and J gave up 2 bases, with 6 bases separating them. Per germline, CDR1 SGDLS and CDR2 YYNGEE. The length of the CDR3 is 12 residues. The full variable domain, its missing parts supplied by reference TRBV9 and TRBJ2-3, is DSGVTQTPKHLITATGQRVTLRCSPRSGDLSVYWYQQSLDQGLQFLIQYYNGEERAKGNILERFSAQQFPDLHSELNLSSLELGDSALYFCASSPPTDTQYFGPGTRLTVL.

The chain links TRBV30 to TRBJ1-5; the D is unclear. The germline V and J ends were trimmed by 0 bases and 4 bases, with 16 bases remaining between them. CDR1 is GTSNPN, CDR2 SVGIG, per germline (reference sequence). The CDR3 extends over 16 amino acids. The CDR3 coding sequence is TGTGCCTGGAGTGTACTCCCCCTCCGGGGTAATCAGCCCCAGCATTTT. Protein product: CAWSVLPLRGNQPQHF.

In its sample, this clone was seen once. The chain carries TRBV10-2 and TRBJ2-2; TRBD2 is a possible D gene (6 bases). V was clipped by 6 bases and J by 1 base, with 9 bases between them. CDR3 length: 14 residues. The germline gives CDR1 WSHSY, CDR2 SAAADI. CDR3 protein: CASRTGGNTGELFF. CDR3 bases: TGCGCCAGCAGGACCGGGGGGAACACCGGGGAGCTGTTTTTT.

The chain carries TRBV5-4 and TRBJ2-1; 9 nucleotides line up with TRBD2. The CDR3 covers 15 residues. Looked up from germline, CDR1 is SGHNT and CDR2 is YYREEE (reference sequence). Trimming cost V 4 bases and J 7 bases; bases outside gene matches: 9. The CDR3 protein is CASSPTSGLSNEQFF. The CDR3 DNA follows: TGTGCCAGCAGCCCGACTAGCGGATTGAGTAATGAGCAGTTCTTC.

This clone showed up just once. The V call is TRBV4-1, the J call TRBJ2-1; no clear D gene. Trimming stripped 2 bases from V and 4 bases from J, with 15 bases between. Germline CDR1 is MGHRA and CDR2 is YSYEKL. This CDR3 spans 16 amino acids. DNA for the CDR3: TGCGCCAGCAGCCAACCCACCAAAAGCGCTTACAATGAGCAGTTCTTC. It is translated as CASSQPTKSAYNEQFF.

The chain uses TRBV7-8 and TRBJ2-1; D is unresolved. V was shortened by 5 bases and J by 7 bases, with 6 bases between the two germline ends. The CDR3 extends over 11 amino acids. CDR1 SGHVS and CDR2 FQNEAQ come from the germline V gene. This CDR3 is CASSPGNEQFF. The CDR3 DNA is TGTGCCAGCAGCCCTGGGAATGAGCAGTTCTTC.

The chain carries TRBV7-9 and TRBJ1-2, with D uncertain. V lost 1 base, J lost 2 bases, and 8 bases lay in between. Germline-derived CDR1 and CDR2 are SEHNR and FQNEAQ (reference sequence). The CDR3 is made up of 14 amino acids. The CDR3 DNA sequence: TGTGCCAGCAGCTTAGTGGGCAGAAACTATGGCTACACCTTC. It specifies CASSLVGRNYGYTF.

This clone appeared once. The genes are TRBV6-1 and TRBJ1-1; D is uncertain. Per the germline V gene, CDR1 is MNHNS and CDR2 is SASEGT. The CDR3 is made up of 16 amino acids. The V end lost 1 base, the J end lost 4 bases, and 16 bases lay between the germline ends. CDR3 DNA sequence: TGTGCCAGCAGTGAAGGGAGCAGCCCCCGCTCCACTGAAGCTTTCTTT. Translated: CASSEGSSPRSTEAFF.

This chain uses TRBV2 with TRBJ1-4; the D gene is possibly TRBD1 (6 bases). Germline CDR1 reads SNHLY; CDR2 reads FYNNEI. CDR3 length: 14 amino acids. The V and J ends lost 4 bases and 12 bases respectively, with 18 bases between them. CDR3 sequence reads: CASSGQAGERELFF. The CDR3 DNA sequence: TGTGCCAGCAGTGGACAGGCGGGGGAGAGAGAACTGTTTTTT.

This rearrangement joins TRBV5-4 to TRBJ2-2; D may match TRBD1 or TRBD2 (5 bases each). In germline, CDR1 is SGHNT, CDR2 YYREEE (reference sequence). Trimming took 4 bases from V and 5 from J, leaving 15 bases between them. The CDR3 loop spans 15 amino acids. DNA of the CDR3: TGTGCCAGCAGCCCGGCCATGGGGGTAACCGGGGAGCTGTTTTTT. Translation: CASSPAMGVTGELFF.

The CDR3 DNA is TGCGCCAGCAGCCCGACTAGCGGGAGATCAATCGGGGAGCTGTTTTTT. As protein: CASSPTSGRSIGELFF. V usage is TRBV4-1 and J usage is TRBJ2-2; 12 bases fit TRBD2. After removal of 4 bases from V and 7 bases from J, the junction contained 7 bases not matched to a gene. The CDR3 is 16 amino acids. CDR1 and CDR2 (germline): MGHRA, YSYEKL.

The gene calls are TRBV4-1 and TRBJ1-1; 8 nucleotides align to TRBD1. There are 15 residues in the CDR3. Germline CDR1 and CDR2: MGHRA and YSYEKL. V lost 0 bases, J lost 7 bases, and 7 bases stayed unmatched. CDR3 sequence reads: CASSQDETGVGEAFF. CDR3 DNA: TGCGCCAGCAGCCAAGATGAGACAGGGGTTGGTGAAGCTTTCTTT.

The chain carries TRBV3-1 (or the pseudogene TRBV3-2) and TRBJ2-7; D tentatively reads TRBD1 or TRBD2 (6 bases each). With 6 bases removed from V and 1 base from J, the gap between germline ends came to 13 bases. Germline V gene data show CDR1 as LGHDT and CDR2 as YNNKEL (reference sequence). This CDR3 is built from 14 residues. DNA for the CDR3: TGTGCCAGCAGTCGGGGGCGAGAGTCCTACGAGCAGTACTTC. Encoded protein: CASSRGRESYEQYF.

The chain couples TRBV5-1 to TRBJ1-2; D gene uncertain. The V gene's germline CDR1 is SGHRS and CDR2 YFSETQ. The CDR3 totals 17 residues. Trimming took off 3 bases at V and 4 bases at J, with 22 bases between the two ends. CDR3 loop: CASSSKNPGSSLYGYTF. The CDR3 nucleotides read TGCGCCAGCAGCTCCAAAAATCCCGGGTCTTCCCTCTATGGCTACACCTTC.

This chain connects TRBV18 to TRBJ1-1; tentative D call: TRBD1 (5 bases). The CDR3 sequence is 15 residues long. Trimming took off 5 bases at V and 1 base at J, with 14 bases between the two ends. CDR1 is KGHSH, CDR2 LQKENI, per germline. DNA of the CDR3: TGTGCCAGCTCAACCTCCAGGGAGGGGAACACTGAAGCTTTCTTT. Translation gives CASSTSREGNTEAFF.

The gene calls are TRBV3-1 (or the pseudogene TRBV3-2) and TRBJ1-5; D is uncertain. The CDR3 contains 13 residues. Trimming cost V 1 base and J 7 bases, with 8 bases left between them. Germline V gene data show CDR1 as LGHDT and CDR2 as YNNKEL (reference sequence). Written as DNA, the CDR3 is TGTGCCAGCAGCCAAGCGAGTCGACAGCCCCAGCATTTT. Translation: CASSQASRQPQHF.

The V gene is TRBV7-9, the J gene TRBJ1-4; D unresolved. Germline CDR1 SEHNR, CDR2 FQNEAQ (reference sequence). There are 16 residues in the CDR3. Deletions cut 5 bases from V and 8 bases from J, with 21 bases between. CDR3 protein: CASSPFEGQFREKLFF. The DNA for the CDR3 is TGTGCCAGCAGCCCCTTCGAGGGCCAGTTTCGGGAAAAACTGTTTTTT.